These 20 T cell receptor beta chains share one sample of origin, sequenced in a study of blood T cell repertoires in COVID-19. Method: immunoSEQ multiplex PCR; TCRdb's copy keeps in-frame clones and lacks some. The sample lists just over 150,000 clones, roughly 90% occurring once. The source material was PBMCs or T cells enriched from blood (not recorded which). Receptors were obtained from a woman between 50 and 59 years old who had recovered from COVID-19.

The chain recombines TRBV5-5 with TRBJ2-3; D is possibly TRBD2 (5 bases). The CDR3 has 14 amino acids. V gave up 3 bases and J gave up 2 bases, with 10 bases separating them. The germline V gene has CDR1 SGHKS and CDR2 YYEKEE (reference sequence). CDR3 bases: TGTGCCAGCAGCTACCCGACTAACACAGATACGCAGTATTTT. This gives the protein CASSYPTNTDTQYF.

The chain couples TRBV19 to TRBJ1-5, with 7 bases identical to TRBD1. The germline V gene has CDR1 LNHDA and CDR2 SQIVND (reference sequence). The CDR3 is 14 residues long. The J segment lost 7 bases and the V segment lost 5 bases, leaving 8 bases of the junction unmatched. In nucleotides, the CDR3 is TGTGCCAGTAGTTGGCAGGGGGAAAGGCAGCCCCAGCATTTT. This gives the protein CASSWQGERQPQHF.

This chain connects TRBV6-2 or TRBV6-3 to TRBJ1-1; D gene uncertain. V gave up 3 bases and J gave up 3 bases, with 11 bases separating them. Germline V gene sequence: CDR1 MNHEY, CDR2 SVGEGT. The CDR3 spans 14 residues. The CDR3 nucleotides are TGTGCCAGCAGTTATTTCCCCGGGTACACTGAAGCTTTCTTT. Translation: CASSYFPGYTEAFF.

On this clone: Germline is not matched at one junction end, which may reflect a read error. CDR3 DNA: TGTGCCAGCCCACCCCTCGTGGGACAGGGGACCTCCTACGAGCAGTACTTC. It translates to CASPPLVGQGTSYEQYF. The gene calls are TRBV18 and TRBJ2-7, with 10 bases aligning to TRBD1. CDR1 is KGHSH and CDR2 is LQKENI in the germline V gene. The CDR3 consists of 17 residues.

V usage is TRBV9 and J usage is TRBJ2-3; 15 bases fit TRBD2. The V segment lost 4 bases and the J segment 6 bases; nucleotides outside the gene matches: 15. Germline lookup yields CDR1 SGDLS and CDR2 YYNGEE. CDR3 length: 19 amino acids. DNA of the CDR3: TGTGCCAGCAGCCCCCCGGGACTAGCGGGGGGCACGGGGTTGGATACGCAGTATTTT. This encodes CASSPPGLAGGTGLDTQYF. Full variable domain (outside the CDR3, taken from reference TRBV9 and TRBJ2-3): DSGVTQTPKHLITATGQRVTLRCSPRSGDLSVYWYQQSLDQGLQFLIQYYNGEERAKGNILERFSAQQFPDLHSELNLSSLELGDSALYFCASSPPGLAGGTGLDTQYFGPGTRLTVL.

The rearrangement links TRBV7-6 to TRBJ2-7; D is possibly TRBD1 (6 bases). CDR3 length: 15 residues. Germline CDR1 SGHVS, CDR2 FNYEAQ. V was cut by 4 bases and J by 3 bases, with 16 bases left in between. This CDR3 reads CASSSNRGGFYEQYF. The CDR3 DNA reads as TGTGCCAGCAGCTCCAATAGAGGGGGTTTCTACGAGCAGTACTTC. Full variable domain (missing parts from reference TRBV7-6 and TRBJ2-7): GAGVSQSPRYKVTKRGQDVALRCDPISGHVSLYWYRQALGQGPEFLTYFNYEAQQDKSGLPNDRFSAERPEGSISTLTIQRTEQRDSAMYRCASSSNRGGFYEQYFGPGTRLTVT.

CDR3 sequence: CASSLGGSGGQETQYF. The DNA of the CDR3 is TGCGCCAGCAGCTTGGGAGGGTCCGGGGGCCAAGAGACCCAGTACTTC. This chain connects TRBV5-1 to TRBJ2-5, with TRBD2 as a possible D gene (6 bases). Germline CDR1 is SGHRS and CDR2 is YFSETQ. The CDR3 runs 16 residues. With 0 bases removed from V and 1 base from J, the gap between germline ends came to 13 bases.

The chain employs TRBV19 and TRBJ2-5, with 8 bases fitting TRBD2. The V gene's germline CDR1 is LNHDA and CDR2 SQIVND (reference sequence). After removal of 6 bases from V and 5 bases from J, the junction contained 11 bases not matched to a gene. CDR3 length: 15 residues. CDR3 amino acids: CASSPRGGRVETQYF. The CDR3 DNA sequence: TGTGCCAGTAGCCCCCGCGGGGGGCGTGTGGAGACCCAGTACTTC.

This clone has more than one count but fewer than ten. The genes are TRBV18 and TRBJ2-5; D gene ambiguous. The length of the CDR3 is 14 residues. The germline V and J ends were trimmed by 0 bases and 5 bases, with 10 bases remaining between them. Germline loops: CDR1 KGHSH, CDR2 LQKENI. The CDR3, as DNA: TGTGCCAGCTCACCACCGGTACAGCTGGAGACCCAGTACTTC. It encodes CASSPPVQLETQYF.

The rearrangement links TRBV5-1 to TRBJ2-7; TRBD1 agrees at 10 bases. V was clipped by 2 bases and J by 5 bases; unmatched bases: 7. Germline V gives CDR1 SGHRS, CDR2 YFSETQ. This CDR3 has 15 residues. The CDR3 nucleotides are TGCGCCAGCAGCTTTCAGACAGGGGGCAAGAACGAGCAGTACTTC. Translated, it gives CASSFQTGGKNEQYF.

The rearrangement joins TRBV5-1 to TRBJ1-2; TRBD1 agrees at 8 bases. Trimming removed 0 bases from V and 2 bases from J; junction bases left unmatched: 0. The CDR3 totals 14 residues. Germline V gene lookup returns CDR1 SGHRS and CDR2 YFSETQ. CDR3 protein: CASSLGQGNYGYTF. CDR3 nucleotide sequence: TGCGCCAGCAGCTTGGGACAGGGGAACTATGGCTACACCTTC. Variable domain in full (rest from reference TRBV5-1 and TRBJ1-2): KAGVTQTPRYLIKTRGQQVTLSCSPISGHRSVSWYQQTPGQGLQFLFEYFSETQRNKGNFPGRFSGRQFSNSRSEMNVSTLELGDSALYLCASSLGQGNYGYTFGSGTRLTVV.

This clone is a singleton in its sample. CDR3 nucleotides: TGTGCCACCAGTGACCCCCTAGCTGGAAACACCATATATTTT. This encodes CATSDPLAGNTIYF. The chain carries TRBV24-1 and TRBJ1-3; D uncertain. Germline-derived CDR1 and CDR2 are KGHDR and SFDVKD. This CDR3 is built from 14 residues. V was cut by 4 bases and J by 2 bases, with 8 bases left in between.

This clone was found a few times. The V call is TRBV6-6, the J call TRBJ2-6, with a tentative D call TRBD1 (5 bases). Germline-derived CDR1 and CDR2 are MNHNY and SVGAGI (reference sequence). The CDR3 spans 15 residues. Trimming took 5 bases from V and 2 from J, leaving 10 bases between them. The CDR3 region has the DNA TGTGCCAGCAGTCCCCAGGGAACTGGGGCCAACGTCCTGACTTTC. It codes for CASSPQGTGANVLTF.

This clone turned up a few times. V is TRBV12-3 or TRBV12-4 and J is TRBJ1-1, with D perhaps TRBD1 (6 bases). CDR3 length equals 12 residues. With 3 bases removed from V and 10 bases from J, the gap between germline ends came to 12 bases. The CDR3 here is CASSFGVGGAFF. DNA of the CDR3: TGTGCCAGCAGTTTTGGGGTAGGGGGAGCTTTCTTT.

The V call is TRBV4-3, the J call TRBJ1-1, with D unclear. The CDR3 has 14 residues. Germline CDR1 LGHNA, CDR2 YSLEER. The germline V and J ends were trimmed by 0 bases and 5 bases, with 10 bases remaining between them. The CDR3: CASSQEMGRTEAFF. The CDR3 region has the DNA TGCGCCAGCAGCCAAGAGATGGGGAGGACTGAAGCTTTCTTT.

This clone was counted a single time. V is TRBV7-2 and J is TRBJ1-5; TRBD1 agrees at 8 bases. The germline V gene encodes CDR1 SGHTA and CDR2 FQGNSA. The V segment lost 1 base and the J segment 3 bases; nucleotides outside the gene matches: 2. This CDR3 region has 15 residues. The CDR3 sequence: CASSLGQGFNQPQHF. DNA of the CDR3: TGTGCCAGCAGCTTAGGACAGGGGTTCAATCAGCCCCAGCATTTT.

The rearrangement uses TRBV15 and TRBJ1-1, with 7 bases identical to TRBD1. This CDR3 is 15 amino acids long. The V gene end was trimmed by 1 base and the J gene end by 1 base; junction bases not matched to a gene: 3. CDR1 is LNHNV, CDR2 YYDKDF, per germline (reference sequence). CDR3: CATSRAGTANTEAFF. The CDR3 coding sequence is TGTGCCACCAGCAGAGCCGGGACAGCGAACACTGAAGCTTTCTTT.

The genes are TRBV4-2 and TRBJ2-5; 11 nucleotides align to TRBD1. Germline CDR1 reads LGHNA; CDR2 reads YNFKEQ. Unmatched junction bases numbered 5, after V lost 1 base and J lost 4 bases. This CDR3 region has 16 residues. CDR3 sequence reads: CASSQASGQGGETQYF. Here the CDR3 DNA reads TGTGCCAGCAGCCAAGCCTCGGGACAGGGGGGAGAGACCCAGTACTTC.

The genes are TRBV6-2 or TRBV6-3 and TRBJ2-1, with 8 bases fitting TRBD2. This CDR3 contains 15 residues. Germline V gene sequence: CDR1 MNHEY, CDR2 SVGEGT. Trimming removed 6 bases from V and 2 bases from J; junction bases left unmatched: 6. This CDR3 reads CASSNPGLAYNEQFF. The CDR3 coding sequence is TGTGCCAGCAGCAATCCGGGACTAGCCTACAATGAGCAGTTCTTC.

The chain is built from TRBV4-1 and TRBJ1-1; maybe TRBD1 (5 bases). Trimming removed 0 bases from V and 0 bases from J, with 11 bases in between. Germline V gene lookup returns CDR1 MGHRA and CDR2 YSYEKL. The CDR3 extends over 16 amino acids. The CDR3 sequence is CASSQDTGPVNTEAFF. The CDR3 region has the DNA TGCGCCAGCAGCCAAGATACAGGCCCCGTGAACACTGAAGCTTTCTTT.